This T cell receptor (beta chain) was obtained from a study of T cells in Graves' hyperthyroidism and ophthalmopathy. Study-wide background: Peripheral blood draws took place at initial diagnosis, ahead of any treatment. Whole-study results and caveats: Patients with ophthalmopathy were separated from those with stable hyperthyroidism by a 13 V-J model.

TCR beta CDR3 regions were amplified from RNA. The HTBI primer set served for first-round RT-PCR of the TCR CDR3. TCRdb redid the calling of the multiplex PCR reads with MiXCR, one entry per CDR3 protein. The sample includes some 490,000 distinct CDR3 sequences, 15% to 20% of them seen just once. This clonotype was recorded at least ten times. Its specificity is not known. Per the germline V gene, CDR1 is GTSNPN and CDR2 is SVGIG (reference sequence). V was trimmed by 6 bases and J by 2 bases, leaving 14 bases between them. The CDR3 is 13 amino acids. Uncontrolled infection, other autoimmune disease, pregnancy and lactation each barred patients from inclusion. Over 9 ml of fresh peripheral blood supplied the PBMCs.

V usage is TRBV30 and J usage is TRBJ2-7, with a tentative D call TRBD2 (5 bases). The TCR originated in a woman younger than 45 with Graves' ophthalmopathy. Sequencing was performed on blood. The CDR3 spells CACGRGNTYEQYF. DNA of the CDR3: TGTGCCTGCGGTCGGGGAAACACCTACGAGCAGTACTTC.